This T cell receptor (beta chain) was recovered during a study of response to subunit inactivated influenza vaccine. MiXCR, applied by TCRdb to the RT-PCR reads, yields one record per CDR3 protein. The sample has some 570,000 distinct CDR3 sequences, approximately 11% seen once. Trimming at V came to 5 bases and at J to 4 bases, leaving 24 bases not matched to a gene. CDR1 is SGHAT, CDR2 FQDESV, per germline (reference sequence). The CDR3 is 21 residues long. The data also belong to a second study, concerning T cells expressing NK-cell markers. From that study: With UMIs, 5'RACE template switching was used to make TCR beta cDNA.

J is TRBJ2-3 and V is TRBV11-1, with TRBD2 identical over 10 bases. The source was PBMCs from blood, collected on the day of vaccination. The TCR sequence derives from a man between 45 and 60 years old who received an inactivated influenza vaccine. CDR3 sequence (DNA): TGTGCCAGCAGCAAACCGACTTTCCCTAGCGGGGGACGCCCCGGGGCAGATACGCAGTATTTT. Residues: CASSKPTFPSGGRPGADTQYF.